These 18 T cell receptor beta chains were sequenced from one sample in a study of post-analysis software for immune sequencing data. Study-wide results and limits: Included in a set of several TRBV segments more frequent in patients than controls were TRBV5-6, TRBV5-1 and TRBV20-1.

Prepared libraries of TCR beta cDNA carried unique molecular identifiers. TCRdb recomputed calls from the PCR reads with MiXCR, one row per CDR3 protein. This table has hundreds of thousands of distinct CDR3 sequences, over 45% appearing once. No antigen has been identified for these receptors. The sample taken for sequencing was blood. Receptors were obtained from a girl between 2 and 10 years old with multiple sclerosis.

This rearrangement joins TRBV27 to TRBJ1-1, with TRBD1 matching 9 bases. CDR3 length: 14 residues. Germline V CDR1 and CDR2: MNHEY, SMNVEV (reference sequence). Trimming took 5 bases from V and 5 from J; bases not matched to a gene: 6. The CDR3, as DNA: TGTGCCAGCAGTCGGACAGGGGTCTGGACTGAAGCTTTCTTT. Its translation is CASSRTGVWTEAFF.

The rearrangement uses TRBV11-2 and TRBJ1-2; weak D call: TRBD1 (5 bases). Germline-derived CDR1 and CDR2 are SGHAT and FQNNGV. The CDR3 is made up of 16 amino acids. Trimming left V 5 bases short and J 1 base short, with 17 bases between. The CDR3 coding sequence is TGTGCCAGCAGCCTAATCCGGGACGCACTTAACTATGGCTACACCTTC. Residues: CASSLIRDALNYGYTF.

V is TRBV6-2 or TRBV6-3 and J is TRBJ2-7, with D unresolved. V was clipped by 6 bases and J by 3 bases, with 15 bases between them. Germline CDR1 MNHEY, CDR2 SVGEGT. This CDR3 has 14 amino acids. The DNA of the CDR3 is TGTGCCAGCAGAGGATATGGTCCAGACTACGAGCAGTACTTC. It codes for CASRGYGPDYEQYF.

J is TRBJ2-1 and V is TRBV20-1, with D possibly matching TRBD2 (5 bases). In germline, CDR1 is DFQATT, CDR2 SNEGSKA (reference sequence). The V end was cut by 0 bases, the J end by 0 bases, with 9 bases between. The CDR3 loop spans 15 amino acids. CDR3 in DNA: TGCAGTGCTAGAGATGAGGGTAGCTCCTACAATGAGCAGTTCTTC. Its protein product is CSARDEGSSYNEQFF.

Remarks on this clonotype: The junction differs from germline at one of its ends, possibly a read error. The V call is TRBV12-3 or TRBV12-4, the J call TRBJ2-1, with D hard to call. This CDR3 spans 11 amino acids. The CDR3 here is CTSSLGNEQFF. CDR3 in DNA: TGTACCAGCAGTTTGGGAAATGAGCAGTTCTTC.

This chain links TRBV28 with TRBJ2-3, with D tentatively TRBD1 or TRBD2 (5 bases each). The CDR3 sequence is 16 residues long. Germline CDR1 MDHEN, CDR2 SYDVKM. The V end lost 5 bases, the J end lost 0 bases, and 15 bases lay between the germline ends. CDR3: CASSSPGAYSTDTQYF. CDR3 in DNA: TGTGCCAGCAGTAGCCCCGGGGCCTACAGCACAGATACGCAGTATTTT.

The chain recombines TRBV6-1 with TRBJ1-1, with TRBD1 matching over 7 bases. J lost 7 bases, V lost 8 bases, and 13 bases had no gene match. The CDR3 loop spans 14 amino acids. The germline gives CDR1 MNHNS, CDR2 SASEGT. The CDR3 region is CASESVTGLNEAFF. The CDR3, as DNA: TGTGCCAGCGAGAGCGTGACAGGGCTAAATGAAGCTTTCTTT.

The chain is built from TRBV7-2 and TRBJ2-7; either TRBD1 or TRBD2 may fit D (5 bases each). Trimming removed 3 bases at V and 3 bases at J, with 12 bases between. The CDR3 is 14 residues long. Germline CDR1 is SGHTA and CDR2 is FQGNSA. CDR3 DNA: TGTGCCAGCAGCTTTGGGACGTTAAGCTACGAGCAGTACTTC. Translated, it gives CASSFGTLSYEQYF. Full variable domain (remainder filled in from reference TRBV7-2 and TRBJ2-7): GAGVSQSPSNKVTEKGKDVELRCDPISGHTALYWYRQSLGQGLEFLIYFQGNSAPDKSGLPSDRFSAERTGGSVSTLTIQRTQQEDSAVYLCASSFGTLSYEQYFGPGTRLTVT.

The rearrangement links TRBV5-1 to TRBJ1-2; a weak D match, TRBD1 (5 bases). Germline V gene lookup returns CDR1 SGHRS and CDR2 YFSETQ. The V gene lost 4 bases and the J gene lost 3 bases, with 16 bases spanning the gap. This CDR3 is built from 15 residues. CDR3 residues: CASSPRTGQDYGYTF. The CDR3 region has the DNA TGCGCCAGCAGCCCACGGACCGGACAAGACTATGGCTACACCTTC.

This chain joins TRBV20-1 and TRBJ2-7, with 9 bases lining up with TRBD2. Germline lookup yields CDR1 DFQATT and CDR2 SNEGSKA (reference sequence). This CDR3 contains 13 residues. With 5 bases clipped from V and 3 bases from J, the junction kept 5 bases outside the gene matches. The CDR3 reads CSAAGGSLYEQYF. CDR3 DNA sequence: TGCAGTGCTGCGGGGGGGTCACTCTACGAGCAGTACTTC.

V usage is TRBV7-9 and J usage is TRBJ2-5; tentative D call: TRBD2 (5 bases). V dropped 1 base and J dropped 2 bases, with 17 bases sitting between them. The CDR3 loop spans 17 amino acids. CDR1 is SEHNR, CDR2 FQNEAQ, per germline (reference sequence). The CDR3 loop is CASSLDSLVGLQETQYF. The CDR3 DNA reads TGTGCCAGCAGCTTAGATTCGCTAGTTGGACTTCAAGAGACCCAGTACTTC.

The chain is built from TRBV6-2 or TRBV6-3 and TRBJ1-2; the D is unclear. Per germline, CDR1 MNHEY and CDR2 SVGEGT. This CDR3 is 11 amino acids long. V lost 4 bases to trimming and J lost 6 bases, with 6 bases between them. The CDR3 reads CASSFLHGYTF. DNA for the CDR3: TGTGCCAGCAGTTTCCTACATGGCTACACCTTC.

Concerning this clonotype itself: Its ends do not fully match the called genes, so a read error is possible. The gene calls are TRBV15 and TRBJ2-2, with D possibly TRBD2 on 6 matching bases. This CDR3 contains 14 residues. From germline, CDR1 is LNHNV and CDR2 YYDKDF (reference sequence). CDR3 in amino acids: CATSRDAGTGERFF. In nucleotides, the CDR3 is TGTGCCACCAGCAGAGATGCGGGGACCGGGGAGCGGTTTTTT.

The chain is built from TRBV6-2 or TRBV6-3 and TRBJ2-2; either TRBD1 or TRBD2 may fit D (5 bases each). The CDR3 consists of 14 residues. From germline, CDR1 is MNHEY and CDR2 SVGEGT. Trimming pared 8 bases from V and 4 bases from J, leaving 14 bases between. In nucleotides, the CDR3 is TGTGCCAGCGTGGGGGAGAAGGTCACCGGGGAGCTGTTTTTT. It encodes CASVGEKVTGELFF.

The sample holds one count of this clonotype. This likely comes from a read error, as the CDR3 has no conserved phenylalanine or tryptophan at its end. It is unclear where the CDR3 begins or ends on the DNA, so no DNA is shown, and the CDR3 is as TCRdb lists it. V gene TRBV12-3 or TRBV12-4 combines with J gene TRBJ2-3; the table's D call, TRBD2, has no DNA check behind it. Termini included, the CDR3 measures 15 amino acids. CDR3: CASSLGQISTDTEYS.

This sequence joins TRBV5-1 and TRBJ2-5; TRBD2 might be the D (5 bases). The V and J ends lost 3 bases and 0 bases respectively, with 12 bases between them. Per germline, CDR1 SGHRS and CDR2 YFSETQ. The CDR3 contains 15 residues. The CDR3, as DNA: TGCGCCAGCAGCTCACACCCGGGGTACCAAGAGACCCAGTACTTC. It is translated as CASSSHPGYQETQYF.

The V and J genes are TRBV6-5 and TRBJ2-3, with 9 positions matching TRBD2. The CDR3 is made up of 16 amino acids. Germline loops: CDR1 MNHEY, CDR2 SVGAGI. With V trimmed by 4 bases and J by 4 bases, 9 bases remained unmatched. The CDR3 DNA is TGTGCCAGCAGTTCCGGACTAGCGATTAACCCAGATACGCAGTATTTT. Its protein product is CASSSGLAINPDTQYF.

This clonotype was observed a few times. The chain carries TRBV12-3 or TRBV12-4 and TRBJ2-1; D is possibly TRBD2 (5 bases). CDR3 length: 13 residues. Trimming stripped 6 bases from V and 5 bases from J, with 11 bases between. The CDR3 loop is CASSSGVNNEQFF. The CDR3, as DNA: TGTGCCAGCAGCTCCGGGGTCAACAATGAGCAGTTCTTC.